The clone carrying this TCR beta chain was observed many times. The data stem from a study of T cells in Graves' hyperthyroidism and ophthalmopathy. About the study: Staff took peripheral blood when the initial diagnosis was made, before any treatment began.

TCR beta CDR3 region amplification was performed from RNA transcripts. An initial round of RT-PCR targeting the TCR CDR3 relied on the HTBI primer set. MiXCR, run by TCRdb on the multiplex PCR reads, gives a single entry per CDR3 protein. The data contain approximately 590,000 distinct CDR3 sequences, around 14% of them singletons. J lost 4 bases, V lost 5 bases, and 9 bases had no gene match. The CDR3 has 16 residues. From germline, CDR1 is MNHEY and CDR2 SVGEGT. Sequenced material: blood. The chain has TRBV6-2 or TRBV6-3 and TRBJ2-1; 9 bases are a match to TRBD2. The clonotype was recovered from a young woman with Graves' hyperthyroidism. The CDR3 DNA reads TGTGCCAGCAGTCCCCTGGGACTAGCAGCGTACAATGAGCAGTTCTTC. Amino acid sequence: CASSPLGLAAYNEQFF.